The clone carrying this TCR beta chain has just a few counts. Its specificity is unknown. These data come from a study of T cell repertoires in cytomegalovirus infection. Study-wide findings and caveats: The ex vivo response was dominated by HLA-C-restricted CMV-specific TCR beta clonotypes.

CDR1 SGHDT and CDR2 YYEEEE come from the germline V gene. The CDR3 has 13 residues. Trimming cost V 4 bases and J 6 bases, with 14 bases left between them. TCRdb independently ran MiXCR on the reads; one entry per CDR3 protein. The data hold 550,000 to 850,000 distinct CDR3 sequences, with around a third observed a single time. The sequence came from a human donor in good health (CMV status not recorded). Some clones in this sample may be carry-over from other donors' samples. The chain has TRBV5-6 and TRBJ2-7; D may be TRBD2 (5 bases). Sequenced here: cultured PBMCs, sampled from culture after CMV antigen stimulation. CDR3 residues: CASSLPGMFEQYF. CDR3 bases: TGTGCCAGCAGCCTCCCCGGGATGTTCGAGCAGTACTTC.